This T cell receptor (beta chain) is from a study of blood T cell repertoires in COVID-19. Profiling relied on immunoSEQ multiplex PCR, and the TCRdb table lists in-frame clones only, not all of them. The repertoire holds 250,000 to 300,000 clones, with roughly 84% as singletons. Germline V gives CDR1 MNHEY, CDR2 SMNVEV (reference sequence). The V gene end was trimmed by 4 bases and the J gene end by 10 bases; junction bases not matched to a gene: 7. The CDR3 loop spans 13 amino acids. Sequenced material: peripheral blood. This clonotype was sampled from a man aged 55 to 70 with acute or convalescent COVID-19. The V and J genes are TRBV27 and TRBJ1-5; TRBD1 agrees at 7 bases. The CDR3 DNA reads TGTGCCAGCAGTTCCTCAGAGGGGGCACCCCAGCATTTT. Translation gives CASSSSEGAPQHF.